The rows below give T cell receptor beta chains drawn from one sample of a study of T-cell memory formation after mild COVID-19. TCRdb fed the 5' RACE reads into MiXCR, producing one record per CDR3 protein. The sample contains about 350,000 distinct CDR3 sequences, around 15% of which appear only once. Sequencing input: PBMCs or a T cell subset sorted from them (not recorded which). The source is a young man who had mild COVID-19 (a few samples of this study predate the infection). Cell type and time point are not known. The CDR3 runs from the conserved cysteine through the conserved F or W. A D gene is named only where the DNA matches it firmly. Rows may omit the clone size; those that give it use once, few, many or a size class.

size	V	J	D	CDR3	DNA
many	TRBV7-6	TRBJ2-1	.	CASSLDIRAAGGEQFF	TGTGCCAGCAGCTTAGATATACGGGCCGCCGGGGGTGAGCAGTTCTTC
few	TRBV5-1	TRBJ1-2	.	CASSLAEGGANYGYTF	TGCGCCAGCAGCTTGGCCGAAGGGGGGGCGAACTATGGCTACACCTTC
few	TRBV7-9	TRBJ2-2	.	CASRLKEGGTGELFF	TGTGCCAGCAGATTGAAGGAGGGAGGCACCGGGGAGCTGTTTTTT
few	TRBV6-6	TRBJ1-1	.	CASSARGGISGTEAFF	TGTGCCAGCAGCGCCCGCGGAGGGATTAGTGGCACTGAAGCTTTCTTT
.	TRBV18	TRBJ2-7	.	CASSPGGLSYEQYF	TGTGCCAGCTCCCCTGGGGGGCTTTCCTACGAGCAGTACTTC
many	TRBV6-4	TRBJ2-3	TRBD2	CASSEGGGAADTQYF	TGTGCCAGCAGTGAAGGCGGGGGGGCCGCAGATACGCAGTATTTT
.	TRBV12-3/TRBV12-4	TRBJ2-3	.	CASSSTGDFTDTQYF	TGTGCCAGCAGTTCGACAGGAGACTTCACAGATACGCAGTATTTT
.	TRBV5-1	TRBJ2-3	TRBD2	CASSKLAGTVGDTQYF	TGCGCCAGCAGCAAGTTAGCGGGGACTGTCGGAGATACGCAGTATTTT
.	TRBV7-3	TRBJ1-1	.	CASSRGSAYTEAFF	TGTGCCAGCAGCCGAGGGAGCGCTTACACTGAAGCTTTCTTT
few	TRBV7-2	TRBJ2-5	.	CASSLAGGLETQYF	TGTGCCAGCAGCTTAGCGGGGGGCCTAGAGACCCAGTACTTC
few	TRBV6-4	TRBJ2-1	.	CASSVSRFGRQFF	TGTGCCAGCAGTGTATCACGTTTCGGTCGGCAGTTCTTC